This TCR beta chain originates from a study of blood T cell repertoires in COVID-19. This clone was counted ten times or more. TCRdb's table, derived via immunoSEQ multiplex PCR, lists solely in-frame clones and lacks some. The table includes over 200,000 clones, roughly 88% detected once. No more than 2 weeks before study entry, exposed participants had met a case of COVID-19. The CDR3 consists of 14 residues. With 2 bases removed from V and 6 bases from J, the gap between germline ends came to 13 bases. Germline lookup yields CDR1 LGHDT and CDR2 YNNKEL (reference sequence). The V call is TRBV3-1 (or the pseudogene TRBV3-2), the J call TRBJ1-2, with D hard to call. This receptor was identified in a woman aged 30 to 39 who had been exposed to COVID-19. Sequencing was performed on PBMCs or T cells enriched from blood (not recorded which). The CDR3 sequence: CASSQFGRPDGYTF. In DNA form, the CDR3 reads TGTGCCAGCAGCCAATTTGGGCGTCCGGATGGCTACACCTTC.